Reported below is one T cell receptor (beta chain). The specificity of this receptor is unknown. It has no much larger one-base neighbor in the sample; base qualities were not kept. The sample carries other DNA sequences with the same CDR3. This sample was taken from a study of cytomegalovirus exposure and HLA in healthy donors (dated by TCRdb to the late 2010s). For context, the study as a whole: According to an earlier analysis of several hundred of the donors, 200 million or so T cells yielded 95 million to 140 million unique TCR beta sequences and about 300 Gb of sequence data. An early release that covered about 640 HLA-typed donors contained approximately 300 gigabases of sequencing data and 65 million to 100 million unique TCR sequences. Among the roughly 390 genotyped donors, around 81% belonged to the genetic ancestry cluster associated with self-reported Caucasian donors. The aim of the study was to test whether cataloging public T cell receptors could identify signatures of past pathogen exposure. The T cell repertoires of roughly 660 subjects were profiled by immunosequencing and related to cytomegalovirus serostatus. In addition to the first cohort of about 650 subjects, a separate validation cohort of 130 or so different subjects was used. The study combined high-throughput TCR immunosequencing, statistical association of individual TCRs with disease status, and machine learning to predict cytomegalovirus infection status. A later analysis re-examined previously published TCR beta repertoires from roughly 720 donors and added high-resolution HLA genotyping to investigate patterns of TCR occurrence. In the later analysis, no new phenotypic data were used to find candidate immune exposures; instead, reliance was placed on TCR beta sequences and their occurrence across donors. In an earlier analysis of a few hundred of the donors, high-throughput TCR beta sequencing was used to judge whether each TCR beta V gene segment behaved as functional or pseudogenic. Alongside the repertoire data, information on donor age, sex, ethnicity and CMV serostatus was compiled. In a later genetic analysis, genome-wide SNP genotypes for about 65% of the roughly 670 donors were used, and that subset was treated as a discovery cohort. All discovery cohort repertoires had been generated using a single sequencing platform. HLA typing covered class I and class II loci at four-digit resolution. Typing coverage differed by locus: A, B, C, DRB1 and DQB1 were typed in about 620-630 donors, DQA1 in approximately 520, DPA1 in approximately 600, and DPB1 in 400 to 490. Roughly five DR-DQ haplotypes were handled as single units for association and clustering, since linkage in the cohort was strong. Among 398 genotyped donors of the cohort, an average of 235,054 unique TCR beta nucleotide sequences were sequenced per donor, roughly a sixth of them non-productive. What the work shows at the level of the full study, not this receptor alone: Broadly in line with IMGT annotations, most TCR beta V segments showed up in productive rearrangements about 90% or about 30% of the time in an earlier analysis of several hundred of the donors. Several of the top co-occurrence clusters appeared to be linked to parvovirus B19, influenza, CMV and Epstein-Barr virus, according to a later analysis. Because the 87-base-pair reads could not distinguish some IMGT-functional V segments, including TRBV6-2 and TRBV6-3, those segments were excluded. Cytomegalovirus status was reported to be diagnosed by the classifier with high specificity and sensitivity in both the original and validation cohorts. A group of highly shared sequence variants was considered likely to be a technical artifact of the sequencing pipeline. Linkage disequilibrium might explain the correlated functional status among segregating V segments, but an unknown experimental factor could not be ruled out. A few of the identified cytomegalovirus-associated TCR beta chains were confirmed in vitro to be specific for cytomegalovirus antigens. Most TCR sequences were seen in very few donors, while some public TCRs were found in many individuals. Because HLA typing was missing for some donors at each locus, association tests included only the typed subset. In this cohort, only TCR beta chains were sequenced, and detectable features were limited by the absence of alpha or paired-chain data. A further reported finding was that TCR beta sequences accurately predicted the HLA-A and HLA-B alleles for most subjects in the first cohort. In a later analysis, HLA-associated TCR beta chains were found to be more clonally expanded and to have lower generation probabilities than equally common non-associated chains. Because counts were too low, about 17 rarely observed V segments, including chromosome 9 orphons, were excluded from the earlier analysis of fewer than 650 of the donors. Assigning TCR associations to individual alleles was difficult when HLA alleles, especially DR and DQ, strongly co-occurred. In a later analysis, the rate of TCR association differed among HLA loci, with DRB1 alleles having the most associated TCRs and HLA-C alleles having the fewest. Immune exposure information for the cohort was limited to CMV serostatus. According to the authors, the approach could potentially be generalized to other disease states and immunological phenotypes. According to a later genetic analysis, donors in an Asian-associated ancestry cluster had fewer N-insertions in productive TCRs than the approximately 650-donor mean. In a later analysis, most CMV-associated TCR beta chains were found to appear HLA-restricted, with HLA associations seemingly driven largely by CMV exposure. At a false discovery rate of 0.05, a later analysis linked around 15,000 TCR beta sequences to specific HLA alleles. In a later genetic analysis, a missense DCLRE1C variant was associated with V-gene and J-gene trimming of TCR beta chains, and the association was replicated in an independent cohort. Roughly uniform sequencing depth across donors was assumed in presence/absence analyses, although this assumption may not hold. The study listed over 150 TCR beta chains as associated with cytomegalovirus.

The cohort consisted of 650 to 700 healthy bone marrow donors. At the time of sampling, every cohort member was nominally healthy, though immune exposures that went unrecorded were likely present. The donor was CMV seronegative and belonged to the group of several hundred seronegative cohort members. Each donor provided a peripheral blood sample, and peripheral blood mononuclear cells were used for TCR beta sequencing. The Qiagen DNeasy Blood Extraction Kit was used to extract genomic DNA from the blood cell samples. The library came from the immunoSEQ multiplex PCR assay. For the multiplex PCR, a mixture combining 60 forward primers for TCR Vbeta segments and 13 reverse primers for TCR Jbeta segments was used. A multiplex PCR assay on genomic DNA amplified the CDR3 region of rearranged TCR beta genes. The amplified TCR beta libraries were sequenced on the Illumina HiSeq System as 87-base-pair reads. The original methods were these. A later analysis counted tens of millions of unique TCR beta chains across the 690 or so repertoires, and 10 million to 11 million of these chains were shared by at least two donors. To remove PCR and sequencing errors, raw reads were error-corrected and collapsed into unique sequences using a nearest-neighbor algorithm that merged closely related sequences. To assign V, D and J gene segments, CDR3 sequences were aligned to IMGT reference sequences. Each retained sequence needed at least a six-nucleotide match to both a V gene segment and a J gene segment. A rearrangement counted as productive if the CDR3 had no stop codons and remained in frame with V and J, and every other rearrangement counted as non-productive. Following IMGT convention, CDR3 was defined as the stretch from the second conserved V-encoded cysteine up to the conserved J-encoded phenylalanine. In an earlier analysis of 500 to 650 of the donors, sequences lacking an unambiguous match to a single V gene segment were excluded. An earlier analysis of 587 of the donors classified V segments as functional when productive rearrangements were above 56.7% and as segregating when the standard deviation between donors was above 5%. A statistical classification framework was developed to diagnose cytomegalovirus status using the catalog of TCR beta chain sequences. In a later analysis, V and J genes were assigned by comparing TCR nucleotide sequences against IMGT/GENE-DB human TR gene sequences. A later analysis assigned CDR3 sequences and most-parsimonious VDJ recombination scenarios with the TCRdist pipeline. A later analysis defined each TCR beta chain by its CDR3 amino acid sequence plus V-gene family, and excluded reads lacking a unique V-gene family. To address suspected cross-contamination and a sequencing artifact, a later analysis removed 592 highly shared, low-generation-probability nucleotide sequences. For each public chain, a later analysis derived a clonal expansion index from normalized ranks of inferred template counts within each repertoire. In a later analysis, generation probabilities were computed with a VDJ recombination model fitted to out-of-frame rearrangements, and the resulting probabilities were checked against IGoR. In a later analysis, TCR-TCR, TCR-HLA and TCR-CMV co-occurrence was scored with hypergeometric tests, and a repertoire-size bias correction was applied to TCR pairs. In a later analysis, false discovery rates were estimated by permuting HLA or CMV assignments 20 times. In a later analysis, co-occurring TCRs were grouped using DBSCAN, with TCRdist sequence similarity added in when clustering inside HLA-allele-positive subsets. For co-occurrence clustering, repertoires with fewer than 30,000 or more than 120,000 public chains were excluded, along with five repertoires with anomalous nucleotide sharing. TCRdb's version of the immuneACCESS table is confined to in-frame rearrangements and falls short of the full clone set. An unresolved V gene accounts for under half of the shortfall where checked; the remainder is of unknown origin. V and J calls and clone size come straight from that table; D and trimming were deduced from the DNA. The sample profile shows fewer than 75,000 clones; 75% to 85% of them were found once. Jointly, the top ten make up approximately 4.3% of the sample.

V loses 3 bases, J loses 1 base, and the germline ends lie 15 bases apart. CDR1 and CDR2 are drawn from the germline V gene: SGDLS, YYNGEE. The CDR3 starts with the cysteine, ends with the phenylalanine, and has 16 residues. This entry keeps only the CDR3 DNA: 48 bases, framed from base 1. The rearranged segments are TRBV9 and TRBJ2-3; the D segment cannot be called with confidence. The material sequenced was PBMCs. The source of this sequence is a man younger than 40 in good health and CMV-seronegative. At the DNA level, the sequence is TGTGCCAGCAGCGACCACCTTAGCTCGGGCACAGATACGCAGTATTTT. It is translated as CASSDHLSSGTDTQYF.